The sequence of this TCR beta chain was determined in a study of cytomegalovirus exposure and HLA in healthy donors. Findings of the study overall: Follow-up analysis later connected one missense variant in DCLRE1C with trimming of TCR beta V- and J-genes.

A multiplex PCR was run with 60 Vbeta primers and 13 Jbeta primers. TCRdb's table, derived via immunoSEQ multiplex PCR, lists solely in-frame clones and lacks some. This table holds around 150,000 clones, roughly four fifths found once. Points on this clone: The target antigen is unknown.

Trimming at V came to 0 bases and at J to 3 bases, leaving 7 bases not matched to a gene. Germline CDR1 is SGDLS and CDR2 is YYNGEE. The CDR3 covers 16 residues. The TCR was taken from a man aged 45 to 65 in good health and CMV-seropositive. Sample: PBMCs. The gene calls are TRBV9 and TRBJ2-7, with TRBD2 identical over 9 bases. The CDR3 protein is CASSVGGSGRLYEQYF. CDR3 in DNA: TGTGCCAGCAGCGTAGGGGGTAGCGGGAGACTCTACGAGCAGTACTTC.